The 28 T cell receptor beta chains below come from one sample, sequenced in a study of cytomegalovirus exposure and HLA in healthy donors. Vbeta (60) and Jbeta (13) primers were used in the PCR. This table comes from immunoSEQ multiplex PCR, and its TCRdb copy is limited to in-frame clones, with some not included. The table records about 160,000 clones, over 65% of them present only once. The sequencing sample was made of PBMCs. Every receptor here comes from a man between 18 and 35 years old in good health and CMV-seropositive.

This clone came up a few times. This chain joins TRBV28 and TRBJ2-1; 9 bases align to TRBD1. The CDR3 covers 19 residues. V dropped 2 bases and J dropped 5; count of bases not matched to a gene: 16. Per the germline V gene, CDR1 is MDHEN and CDR2 is SYDVKM. CDR3 sequence: CASSLGPNWGTGRNNEQFF. CDR3 in DNA: TGTGCCAGCAGTTTAGGACCAAACTGGGGGACAGGGCGTAACAATGAGCAGTTCTTC.

The V gene is TRBV2, the J gene TRBJ2-3, with D possibly TRBD2 on 6 matching bases. Germline V gene data show CDR1 as SNHLY and CDR2 as FYNNEI. V lost 7 bases and J lost 8, with 13 bases in between. CDR3 length equals 12 residues. The CDR3 protein is CASTLAEATQYF. DNA for the CDR3: TGTGCCAGCACTTTAGCGGAGGCTACGCAGTATTTT.

This clone was seen only once. The CDR3 DNA reads TGTGCCACCAGCAGAGTTTCGGCAGGGGCTCAGCCCCAGCATTTT. Amino acids: CATSRVSAGAQPQHF. The V and J genes are TRBV15 and TRBJ1-5, with a possible D match to TRBD1 (6 bases). The CDR3 is made up of 15 amino acids. The germline V gene encodes CDR1 LNHNV and CDR2 YYDKDF (reference sequence). The V end was cut by 1 base, the J end by 6 bases, with 13 bases between.

This sequence joins TRBV6-1 and TRBJ1-5, with a possible D match to TRBD1 (6 bases). Germline V gene sequence: CDR1 MNHNS, CDR2 SASEGT. V was clipped by 7 bases and J by 7 bases, with 20 bases between them. The CDR3 runs to 15 residues. CDR3 region: CASKGMGARGQPQHF. The CDR3 DNA reads TGTGCCAGCAAGGGGATGGGGGCTCGAGGGCAGCCCCAGCATTTT.

The chain recombines TRBV12-1 with TRBJ2-2; TRBD2 is the table's D call and was not checked against the DNA. TRBV12-1 is shown as a pseudogene. This CDR3 contains 19 residues. The CDR3 DNA follows: TGTGCCAGCAGCTCAAACCCTGTCCTGTCGGAGGGAGGAGGCGGGGAGCTGTTTTTT. It is translated as CASSSNPVLSEGGGGELFF.

The gene calls are TRBV7-8 and TRBJ2-7, with a weak D call TRBD1 (5 bases). From germline, CDR1 is SGHVS and CDR2 FQNEAQ. The CDR3 is made up of 13 amino acids. V was pared by 1 base and J by 4 bases, with 8 bases between. The CDR3 region has the DNA TGTGCCAGCAGCTTAGGGACACGTTACGAGCAGTACGTC. Residues: CASSLGTRYEQYV.

This clone was seen a single time. This chain joins TRBV4-2 and TRBJ2-6; 11 positions agree with TRBD2. V lost 6 bases to trimming and J lost 0 bases; unmatched junction nucleotides: 7. CDR3 length: 18 amino acids. Germline values: CDR1 LGHNA, CDR2 YNFKEQ. CDR3 residues: CASSPGTSGSSGANVLTF. As DNA, the CDR3 is TGTGCCAGCAGTCCCGGGACTAGCGGATCCTCTGGGGCCAACGTCCTGACTTTC.

The genes are TRBV7-6 and TRBJ1-4; 7 bases match TRBD1. The V gene's germline CDR1 is SGHVS and CDR2 FNYEAQ. The CDR3 has 21 residues. With V trimmed by 1 base and J by 7 bases, 24 bases remained unmatched. The chain's CDR3 is CASSLEGAGAGPPGNPEKLFF. CDR3 DNA: TGTGCCAGCAGCTTAGAGGGGGCCGGGGCCGGGCCCCCGGGGAATCCTGAAAAACTGTTTTTT.

This clone has just one count. V and J are TRBV6-5 and TRBJ1-5; 8 bases are shared with TRBD1. Trimming at V came to 7 bases and at J to 0 bases, leaving 2 bases not matched to a gene. Per germline, CDR1 MNHEY and CDR2 SVGAGI. This CDR3 contains 14 residues. The CDR3 DNA reads as TGTGCCAGCAAGGGACAGGCTAGCAATCAGCCCCAGCATTTT. It specifies CASKGQASNQPQHF.

The CDR3 protein is CASSLGTRGMDEQFF. The CDR3 nucleotides are TGCGCCAGCAGCTTGGGCACCAGGGGGATGGATGAGCAGTTCTTC. J is TRBJ2-1 and V is TRBV5-1; TRBD1 agrees at 7 bases. The CDR3 has 15 amino acids. The germline V gene has CDR1 SGHRS and CDR2 YFSETQ. Trimming removed 0 bases from V and 8 bases from J; junction bases left unmatched: 8. The entire variable domain, with the rest obtained from reference TRBV5-1 and TRBJ2-1, is as follows: KAGVTQTPRYLIKTRGQQVTLSCSPISGHRSVSWYQQTPGQGLQFLFEYFSETQRNKGNFPGRFSGRQFSNSRSEMNVSTLELGDSALYLCASSLGTRGMDEQFFGPGTRLTVL.

This clone appeared a few times. The same CDR3 can be traced to other DNA sequences in this sample. This CDR3 is CASSLRGNQPQHF. The CDR3, as DNA: TGCGCCAGCAGCTTGCGGGGGAATCAGCCCCAGCATTTT. J is TRBJ1-5 and V is TRBV5-1, with TRBD1 as a possible D gene (5 bases). Germline loops: CDR1 SGHRS, CDR2 YFSETQ. The CDR3 has 13 residues. The germline V and J ends were trimmed by 1 base and 4 bases, with 6 bases remaining between them.

The chain employs TRBV11-1 and TRBJ2-1; no clear D gene. V gave up 1 base and J gave up 0 bases, with 10 bases separating them. Germline assignment: CDR1 SGHAT and CDR2 FQDESV (reference sequence). This CDR3 is 16 amino acids long. The CDR3 DNA follows: TGTGCCAGCAGCTTAGGATCTTATAGCTCCTACAATGAGCAGTTCTTC. Amino acids: CASSLGSYSSYNEQFF.

The CDR3 DNA is TGTGCCAGCAGTGAACTAAGCTCGTACACAGATACGCAGTATTTT. Translating it yields CASSELSSYTDTQYF. The rearrangement joins TRBV2 to TRBJ2-3; D uncertain. Germline V gives CDR1 SNHLY, CDR2 FYNNEI. The CDR3 consists of 15 residues. Trimming took off 2 bases at V and 2 bases at J, with 11 bases between the two ends.

The chain uses TRBV7-2 and TRBJ1-3; a weak D match, TRBD1 (5 bases). Germline CDR1 is SGHTA and CDR2 is FQGNSA. This CDR3 contains 16 residues. V lost 3 bases and J lost 0, with 12 bases in between. The CDR3 spells CASSFGGAYSGNTIYF. As DNA, the CDR3 is TGTGCCAGCAGCTTTGGAGGGGCCTACTCTGGAAACACCATATATTTT.

This clone was seen a handful of times. This chain links TRBV7-2 with TRBJ2-5; no reliable D call. Germline V gene lookup returns CDR1 SGHTA and CDR2 FQGNSA. The CDR3 sequence is 12 residues long. V lost 5 bases, J lost 5 bases, and 9 bases lay in between. For the CDR3, the DNA is TGTGCCAGCAGCCCCTCTTTTGAGACCCAGTACTTC. Translating it yields CASSPSFETQYF.

The chain couples TRBV6-4 to TRBJ1-6; possibly TRBD1 for D (6 bases). This CDR3 spans 15 amino acids. Trimming pared 0 bases from V and 10 bases from J, leaving 13 bases between. The germline gives CDR1 MRHNA, CDR2 SNTAGT. In DNA, the CDR3 is TGTGCCAGCAGTGACTCAGGACAGATCGGCTCACCCCTCCACTTT. As protein: CASSDSGQIGSPLHF.

The chain joins TRBV15 to TRBJ1-4, with 9 bases identical to TRBD1. The CDR3 extends over 15 amino acids. Germline assignment: CDR1 LNHNV and CDR2 YYDKDF (reference sequence). After removal of 3 bases from V and 6 bases from J, the junction contained 5 bases not matched to a gene. The CDR3 DNA sequence: TGTGCCACCAGCAGGGTACAGGGGGCGGATGAAAAACTGTTTTTT. Protein: CATSRVQGADEKLFF.

The chain combines TRBV9 with TRBJ2-1; 9 bases match TRBD2. CDR3 length: 15 amino acids. CDR1 and CDR2 from the germline V gene are SGDLS and YYNGEE. The V segment lost 3 bases and the J segment 12 bases; nucleotides outside the gene matches: 13. In DNA form, the CDR3 reads TGTGCCAGCAGCGCCCGACTAGCGGTCAATGTAGGGCAGTTCTTC. Protein sequence: CASSARLAVNVGQFF.

The chain joins TRBV9 to TRBJ1-1; TRBD1 might be the D (6 bases). This CDR3 has 14 amino acids. Germline V gene lookup returns CDR1 SGDLS and CDR2 YYNGEE. V lost 2 bases, J lost 0 bases, and 8 bases lay in between. The DNA of the CDR3 is TGTGCCAGCAGCGTCGGACAGCTGAACACTGAAGCTTTCTTT. Amino acids: CASSVGQLNTEAFF.

The genes are TRBV6-1 and TRBJ1-3; D may be TRBD1 (5 bases). The CDR3 spans 15 residues. In germline, CDR1 is MNHNS, CDR2 SASEGT. Trimming left V 1 base short and J 3 bases short, with 10 bases between. CDR3 sequence (DNA): TGTGCCAGCAGTGAAGAGGGGATAGGTGGAAACACCATATATTTT. This translates into CASSEEGIGGNTIYF.

This chain joins TRBV19 and TRBJ1-2; D perhaps matches TRBD1 (6 bases). The V gene lost 3 bases and the J gene lost 3 bases, with 8 bases spanning the gap. The germline V gene encodes CDR1 LNHDA and CDR2 SQIVND (reference sequence). This CDR3 spans 13 amino acids. The CDR3 region is CASSINRDYGYTF. The CDR3, as DNA: TGTGCCAGTAGTATTAACAGGGACTATGGCTACACCTTC.

This clone was observed at least ten times. This rearrangement joins TRBV6-5 to TRBJ1-1, with D uncertain. The CDR3 runs to 14 residues. V gave up 0 bases and J gave up 0 bases, with 5 bases separating them. CDR1 MNHEY and CDR2 SVGAGI come from the germline V gene. CDR3 nucleotide sequence: TGTGCCAGCAGTTACTCGCAGATGAACACTGAAGCTTTCTTT. It encodes CASSYSQMNTEAFF.

This clone was observed a handful of times. The chain combines TRBV6-5 with TRBJ2-1; TRBD2 matches at 7 bases. Per germline, CDR1 MNHEY and CDR2 SVGAGI. The CDR3 length is 14 residues. Trimming at V came to 2 bases and at J to 6 bases, leaving 4 bases not matched to a gene. The CDR3 protein is CASSYTASGNEQFF. CDR3 coding DNA: TGTGCCAGCAGTTACACGGCTAGCGGCAATGAGCAGTTCTTC.

The rearrangement links TRBV28 to TRBJ1-4, with D tentatively TRBD1 (6 bases). This CDR3 is 15 amino acids long. V was trimmed by 4 bases and J by 1 base, leaving 10 bases between them. Germline loops: CDR1 MDHEN, CDR2 SYDVKM. The CDR3 protein is CASSSAGVTNEKLFF. The CDR3 DNA sequence: TGTGCCAGCAGTTCTGCAGGGGTAACTAATGAAAAACTGTTTTTT.

J is TRBJ1-3 and V is TRBV15; unclear D gene. The CDR3 length is 15 residues. Per germline, CDR1 LNHNV and CDR2 YYDKDF (reference sequence). The germline V and J ends were trimmed by 6 bases and 4 bases, with 16 bases remaining between them. CDR3 sequence reads: CATSLRAVPGNTIYF. The CDR3 DNA is TGTGCCACCAGTCTTCGAGCCGTACCAGGAAACACCATATATTTT.

V is TRBV7-2 and J is TRBJ1-3; D call uncertain. V lost 4 bases and J lost 0, with 13 bases in between. Germline CDR1 SGHTA, CDR2 FQGNSA. The CDR3 spans 16 residues. The CDR3 DNA reads TGTGCCAGCAGCTCCACGGTCGCCGGCTCTGGAAACACCATATATTTT. Protein: CASSSTVAGSGNTIYF.

This chain joins TRBV30 and TRBJ2-1; maybe TRBD2 (5 bases). The CDR3 covers 12 residues. CDR1 and CDR2 (germline): GTSNPN, SVGIG (reference sequence). V was clipped by 2 bases and J by 8 bases, with 10 bases between them. The CDR3 protein is CAWSTRGDEQFF. The CDR3, as DNA: TGTGCCTGGAGTACTAGAGGCGATGAGCAGTTCTTC.

The chain is built from TRBV28 and TRBJ1-1, with 8 bases fitting TRBD1. The trim removed 5 bases at V and 8 bases at J, leaving 13 bases unmatched. This CDR3 has 15 residues. Germline V gene sequence: CDR1 MDHEN, CDR2 SYDVKM. For the CDR3, the DNA is TGTGCCAGCAGTCCAAGTGGGCAGGGGGCGCCGGAAGCTTTCTTT. It specifies CASSPSGQGAPEAFF.